The present T cell receptor (beta chain) was sequenced within a study of CD8+ T cells in alopecia areata. The CDR3 is 15 residues long. CDR1 and CDR2 (germline): MNHEY, SVGAGI. Trimming left V 0 bases short and J 3 bases short, with 11 bases between. The treatment is: oral pan-JAK inhibitor, 5-10 mg twice daily. Extracted RNA was reverse transcribed, and the resulting cDNA served as sequencing template. Generated by immunoSEQ multiplex PCR, the TCRdb table keeps only in-frame clones and is missing some. The sample has 200,000 to 250,000 clones; around 65% are singletons. This receptor was identified in a human donor with alopecia areata. Sequenced material: CD4+ T cells sorted from blood, taken at week 4, from a patient treated with tofacitinib. The V gene is TRBV6-5, the J gene TRBJ1-1, with D possibly TRBD1 on 5 matching bases. The CDR3 DNA follows: TGTGCCAGCAGTTACTCGCGCAGGGTGGACACTGAAGCTTTCTTT. Translation: CASSYSRRVDTEAFF.